What follows are 26 T cell receptor beta chains derived from one specimen sequenced in a study of T cells in lung cancer brain metastases. Sequencing used immunoSEQ multiplex PCR; TCRdb keeps in-frame clones, though not all of them. The sample consists of several hundred clones, 85% to 95% of them appearing once. The sample comprised tumor tissue from a brain metastasis. These receptors were collected from a man aged 55 to 70 with non-small cell lung cancer that had spread to the brain.

The V gene is TRBV19, the J gene TRBJ2-7, with D maybe TRBD2 (6 bases). CDR3 size: 15 residues. Germline V gives CDR1 LNHDA, CDR2 SQIVND (reference sequence). Trimming took off 3 bases at V and 3 bases at J, with 15 bases between the two ends. The CDR3, as DNA: TGTGCCAGTAGTATTAGAGTAGCGGAGGGCTACGAGCAGTACTTC. Protein product: CASSIRVAEGYEQYF.

This chain uses TRBV28 with TRBJ1-5; 7 bases are a match to TRBD1. The CDR3 is made up of 17 amino acids. Germline CDR1 is MDHEN and CDR2 is SYDVKM. V was pared by 6 bases and J by 2 bases, with 13 bases of the junction left unmatched. The CDR3: CASSSRKGQVGNQPQHF. CDR3 coding DNA: TGTGCCAGCAGCTCCAGAAAAGGACAGGTTGGCAATCAGCCCCAGCATTTT.

This chain links TRBV27 with TRBJ2-1, with 12 bases matching TRBD2. Per germline, CDR1 MNHEY and CDR2 SMNVEV (reference sequence). V was clipped by 6 bases and J by 8 bases; unmatched bases: 2. This CDR3 is built from 13 residues. CDR3 residues: CASRLAGGHEQFF. CDR3 DNA sequence: TGTGCCAGCAGGCTAGCGGGGGGGCATGAGCAGTTCTTC.

The chain joins TRBV5-6 to TRBJ1-6; the match to TRBD1 covers 9 bases. Germline assignment: CDR1 SGHDT and CDR2 YYEEEE. V shed 4 bases, J shed 15 bases, and the junction held 11 bases outside the gene matches. The CDR3 sequence is 14 residues long. The CDR3 DNA follows: TGTGCCAGCAGCGAAACAGGGGGCGCTAGGGACCTCCACTTT. Translation: CASSETGGARDLHF.

The V and J genes are TRBV7-3 and TRBJ2-3; 8 bases fit TRBD1. CDR1 and CDR2 from the germline V gene are SGHTA and FQGTGA. Trimming cost V 6 bases and J 1 base; bases outside gene matches: 3. The CDR3 contains 14 residues. The CDR3 protein is CASSQGQGTDTQYF. The CDR3 DNA reads as TGTGCCAGCAGTCAGGGACAGGGCACAGATACGCAGTATTTT.

V is TRBV18 and J is TRBJ2-2, with D perhaps given as TRBD1 or TRBD2 (6 bases each). The CDR3 covers 16 residues. V lost 5 bases, J lost 4 bases, and 17 bases lay in between. From germline, CDR1 is KGHSH and CDR2 LQKENI. The CDR3 sequence is CASSADNRGRTGELFF. The CDR3, as DNA: TGTGCCAGCTCAGCGGACAATCGGGGGCGCACCGGGGAGCTGTTTTTT.

The chain joins TRBV4-2 to TRBJ2-5; TRBD2 matches at 10 bases. The assigned J gene may be wrong: the sequence end matches TRBJ2-7 better. Per germline, CDR1 LGHNA and CDR2 YNFKEQ. The CDR3 length is 16 residues. CDR3 amino acids: CASSQESSGGAYEQYF. The CDR3 bases are TGTGCCAGCAGCCAAGAATCTAGCGGGGGCGCCTACGAGCAGTACTTC.

This clone was counted once. The chain carries TRBV28 and TRBJ2-2; D is perhaps TRBD1 or TRBD2 (6 bases each). The CDR3 spans 18 residues. Deletions cut 2 bases from V and 0 bases from J, with 16 bases between. CDR1 and CDR2 (germline): MDHEN, SYDVKM. The CDR3 DNA follows: TGTGCCAGCAGTTTAGCGGGACACAAGAGGACGAACACCGGGGAGCTGTTTTTT. Translation gives CASSLAGHKRTNTGELFF. The variable domain in full, completed from reference TRBV28 and TRBJ2-2, reads DVKVTQSSRYLVKRTGEKVFLECVQDMDHENMFWYRQDPGLGLRLIYFSYDVKMKEKGDIPEGYSVSREKKERFSLILESASTNQTSMYLCASSLAGHKRTNTGELFFGEGSRLTVL.

CDR3 DNA sequence: TGTGCCAGCAGTTTGGACAGGGGATTTCAGCCCCAGCATTTT. Protein sequence: CASSLDRGFQPQHF. The V call is TRBV27, the J call TRBJ1-5, with 9 bases matching TRBD1. The trim removed 3 bases at V and 6 bases at J, leaving 3 bases unmatched. Germline V gene lookup returns CDR1 MNHEY and CDR2 SMNVEV (reference sequence). This CDR3 has 14 amino acids.

V gene TRBV10-2 combines with J gene TRBJ2-7; 9 nucleotides agree with TRBD2. From germline, CDR1 is WSHSY and CDR2 SAAADI. J gave up 0 bases and V 5 bases, and 8 bases lay outside the gene matches. This CDR3 has 16 residues. CDR3 protein: CASSPRLAASSYEQYF. The CDR3 DNA reads as TGCGCCAGCAGTCCAAGACTAGCGGCTAGCTCCTACGAGCAGTACTTC.

CDR3 protein: CASSLSKVPYGYTF. The CDR3 region has the DNA TGTGCCAGCAGTTTATCGAAGGTCCCTTATGGCTACACCTTC. The chain is built from TRBV27 and TRBJ1-2; D is unclear. Germline loops: CDR1 MNHEY, CDR2 SMNVEV (reference sequence). This CDR3 contains 14 residues. V was shortened by 0 bases and J by 5 bases, with 10 bases between the two germline ends.

The chain carries TRBV4-2 and TRBJ2-3; D is ambiguous. Trimming pared 3 bases from V and 0 bases from J, leaving 7 bases between. The CDR3 length is 14 residues. Germline-derived CDR1 and CDR2 are LGHNA and YNFKEQ. The DNA of the CDR3 is TGTGCCAGCAGCCACGAAAGAAGCACAGATACGCAGTATTTT. As protein: CASSHERSTDTQYF.

The chain uses TRBV29-1 and TRBJ2-3; 7 nucleotides agree with TRBD2. V trimming: 7 bases; J trimming: 1 base; junction bases outside the gene matches: 20. Germline V gives CDR1 SQVTM, CDR2 ANQGSEA. CDR3 length: 18 residues. In DNA, the CDR3 is TGCAGCGCCTTGAGCGGGATCTATTTCGGTAAAGGCACAGATACGCAGTATTTT. Translation gives CSALSGIYFGKGTDTQYF.

This chain joins TRBV7-9 and TRBJ2-7; D is undetermined. CDR1 SEHNR and CDR2 FQNEAQ come from the germline V gene (reference sequence). The CDR3 contains 11 residues. V dropped 5 bases and J dropped 5 bases, with 7 bases sitting between them. The CDR3, as DNA: TGTGCCAGCAGCCCTGGCAACGAGCAGTACTTC. Translation: CASSPGNEQYF.

The genes are TRBV18 and TRBJ2-7, with unresolved D. Trimming removed 2 bases from V and 5 bases from J, with 10 bases in between. Germline V gene sequence: CDR1 KGHSH, CDR2 LQKENI. The CDR3 loop spans 13 amino acids. The CDR3 sequence is CASSPWAPNEQYF. CDR3 bases: TGTGCCAGCTCACCATGGGCACCCAACGAGCAGTACTTC.

The J gene is TRBJ1-6, the V gene TRBV28; D unresolved. The CDR3 is 13 amino acids. The germline CDR1 and CDR2 sequences are MDHEN and SYDVKM. This CDR3 is CASQDRGNSPLHF. CDR3 DNA sequence: TGTGCTAGCCAGGACCGCGGTAATTCACCCCTCCACTTT.

The chain uses TRBV9 and TRBJ2-5; 11 nucleotides align to TRBD2. Per the germline V gene, CDR1 is SGDLS and CDR2 is YYNGEE. The CDR3 runs 15 residues. The junction had 4 bases not matched to a gene; V was cut back by 2 bases and J by 4 bases. DNA for the CDR3: TGTGCCAGCAGCGTTACTAGCGGGAGAGGAGAGACCCAGTACTTC. Protein sequence: CASSVTSGRGETQYF.

V usage is TRBV4-2 and J usage is TRBJ2-2; the D is unclear. From germline, CDR1 is LGHNA and CDR2 YNFKEQ. This CDR3 has 18 residues. Trimming pared 0 bases from V and 0 bases from J, leaving 14 bases between. CDR3 sequence reads: CASSQEVQNPTNTGELFF. CDR3 DNA sequence: TGTGCCAGCAGCCAAGAGGTGCAAAACCCAACGAACACCGGGGAGCTGTTTTTT.

The J gene is TRBJ1-4, the V gene TRBV6-1; D is possibly TRBD1 (5 bases). Germline V gene data show CDR1 as MNHNS and CDR2 as SASEGT. Trimming took off 8 bases at V and 8 bases at J, with 18 bases between the two ends. The CDR3 has 14 residues. CDR3 sequence reads: CASLGGSLREKLFF. The CDR3 bases are TGTGCCAGCCTCGGGGGGTCCCTTCGGGAAAAACTGTTTTTT.

CDR3 loop: CASSFIVSYGYTF. The CDR3 DNA follows: TGTGCCAGCAGCTTCATCGTCAGCTATGGCTACACCTTC. The J gene is TRBJ1-2, the V gene TRBV5-4; D is ambiguous. The V gene lost 2 bases and the J gene lost 4 bases, with 9 bases spanning the gap. Germline V gene lookup returns CDR1 SGHNT and CDR2 YYREEE (reference sequence). There are 13 residues in the CDR3.

This sequence joins TRBV15 and TRBJ1-5, with D tentatively TRBD1 (6 bases). This CDR3 spans 12 amino acids. V lost 8 bases to trimming and J lost 9 bases, with 14 bases between them. Germline V gene lookup returns CDR1 LNHNV and CDR2 YYDKDF (reference sequence). Here the CDR3 DNA reads TGTGCCACCCTGGGGGCGTCGGGGCCCCAGCATTTT. This gives the protein CATLGASGPQHF.

V usage is TRBV7-9 and J usage is TRBJ1-2; D is uncertain. V lost 1 base and J lost 5, with 11 bases in between. This CDR3 has 14 amino acids. Germline V CDR1 and CDR2: SEHNR, FQNEAQ (reference sequence). CDR3: CASSLETAAYGYTF. CDR3 coding DNA: TGTGCCAGCAGCTTAGAGACGGCAGCTTATGGCTACACCTTC.

The chain is built from TRBV30 and TRBJ1-3; D remains ambiguous. CDR1 is GTSNPN, CDR2 SVGIG, per germline (reference sequence). The CDR3 covers 12 residues. V was cut by 4 bases and J by 2 bases, with 6 bases left in between. For the CDR3, the DNA is TGTGCCTGGAAAGGGACTGGAAACACCATATATTTT. Translating gives CAWKGTGNTIYF.

The V call is TRBV6-5, the J call TRBJ2-3; a possible D gene is TRBD1 (5 bases). Germline CDR1 is MNHEY and CDR2 is SVGAGI. The V and J ends lost 6 bases and 2 bases respectively, with 15 bases between them. CDR3 length equals 15 residues. The DNA for the CDR3 is TGTGCCAGCAGGACCGCGGCAGGGAACACAGATACGCAGTATTTT. It yields the protein CASRTAAGNTDTQYF.

This rearrangement joins TRBV19 to TRBJ2-7; 8 bases align to TRBD1. Trimming at V came to 6 bases and at J to 3 bases, leaving 10 bases not matched to a gene. The CDR3 is 15 residues long. Germline CDR1 is LNHDA and CDR2 is SQIVND (reference sequence). CDR3 DNA sequence: TGTGCCAGTAGCCTAAAACAGGGGGATTTCTACGAGCAGTACTTC. This codes for CASSLKQGDFYEQYF.

This chain links TRBV6-5 with TRBJ2-5; D is undetermined. This CDR3 has 13 residues. Germline values: CDR1 MNHEY, CDR2 SVGAGI. Trimming cost V 0 bases and J 4 bases, with 6 bases left between them. DNA for the CDR3: TGTGCCAGCAGTTACTCGACGGGAGAGACCCAGTACTTC. Its protein product is CASSYSTGETQYF.